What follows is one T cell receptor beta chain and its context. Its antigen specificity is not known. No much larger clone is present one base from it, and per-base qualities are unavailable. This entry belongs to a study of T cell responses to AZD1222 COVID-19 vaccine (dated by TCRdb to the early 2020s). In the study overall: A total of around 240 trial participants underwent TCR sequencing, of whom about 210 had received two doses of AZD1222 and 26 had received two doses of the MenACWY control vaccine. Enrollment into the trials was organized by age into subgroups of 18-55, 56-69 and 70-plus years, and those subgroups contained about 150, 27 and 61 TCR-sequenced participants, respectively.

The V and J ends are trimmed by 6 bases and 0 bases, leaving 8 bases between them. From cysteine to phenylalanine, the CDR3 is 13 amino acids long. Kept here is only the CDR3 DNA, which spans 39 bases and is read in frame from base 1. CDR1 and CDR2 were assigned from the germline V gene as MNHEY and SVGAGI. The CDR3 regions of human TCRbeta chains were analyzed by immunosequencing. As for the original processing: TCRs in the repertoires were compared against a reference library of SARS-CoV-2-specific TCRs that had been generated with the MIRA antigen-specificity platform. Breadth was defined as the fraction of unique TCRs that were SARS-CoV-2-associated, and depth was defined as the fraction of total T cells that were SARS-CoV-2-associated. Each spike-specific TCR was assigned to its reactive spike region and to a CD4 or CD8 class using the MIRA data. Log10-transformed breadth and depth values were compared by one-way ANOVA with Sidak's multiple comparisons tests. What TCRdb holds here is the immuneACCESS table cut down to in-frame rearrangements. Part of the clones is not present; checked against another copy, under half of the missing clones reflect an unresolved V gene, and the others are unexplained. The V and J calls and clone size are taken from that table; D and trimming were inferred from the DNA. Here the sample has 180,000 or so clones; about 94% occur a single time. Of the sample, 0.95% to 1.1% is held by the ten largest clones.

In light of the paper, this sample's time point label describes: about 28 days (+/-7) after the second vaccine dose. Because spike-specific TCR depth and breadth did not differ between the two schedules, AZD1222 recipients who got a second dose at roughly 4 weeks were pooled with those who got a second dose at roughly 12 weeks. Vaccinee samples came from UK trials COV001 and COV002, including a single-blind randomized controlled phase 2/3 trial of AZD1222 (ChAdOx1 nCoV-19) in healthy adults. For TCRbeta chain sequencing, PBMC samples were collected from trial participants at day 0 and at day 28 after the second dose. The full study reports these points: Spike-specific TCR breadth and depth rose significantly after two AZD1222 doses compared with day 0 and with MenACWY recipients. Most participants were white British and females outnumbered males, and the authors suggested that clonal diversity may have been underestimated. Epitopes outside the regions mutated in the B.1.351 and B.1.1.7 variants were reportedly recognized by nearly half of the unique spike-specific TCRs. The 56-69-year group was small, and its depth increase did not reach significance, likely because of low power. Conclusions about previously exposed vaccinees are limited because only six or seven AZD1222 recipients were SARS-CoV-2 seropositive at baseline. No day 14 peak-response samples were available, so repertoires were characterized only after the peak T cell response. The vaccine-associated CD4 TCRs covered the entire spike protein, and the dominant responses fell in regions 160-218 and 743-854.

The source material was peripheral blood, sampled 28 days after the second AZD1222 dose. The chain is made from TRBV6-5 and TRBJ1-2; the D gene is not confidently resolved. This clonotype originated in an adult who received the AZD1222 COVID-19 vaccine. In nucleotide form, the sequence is TGTGCCAGCAGAACAGCGACTAACTATGGCTACACCTTC. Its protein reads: CASRTATNYGYTF.